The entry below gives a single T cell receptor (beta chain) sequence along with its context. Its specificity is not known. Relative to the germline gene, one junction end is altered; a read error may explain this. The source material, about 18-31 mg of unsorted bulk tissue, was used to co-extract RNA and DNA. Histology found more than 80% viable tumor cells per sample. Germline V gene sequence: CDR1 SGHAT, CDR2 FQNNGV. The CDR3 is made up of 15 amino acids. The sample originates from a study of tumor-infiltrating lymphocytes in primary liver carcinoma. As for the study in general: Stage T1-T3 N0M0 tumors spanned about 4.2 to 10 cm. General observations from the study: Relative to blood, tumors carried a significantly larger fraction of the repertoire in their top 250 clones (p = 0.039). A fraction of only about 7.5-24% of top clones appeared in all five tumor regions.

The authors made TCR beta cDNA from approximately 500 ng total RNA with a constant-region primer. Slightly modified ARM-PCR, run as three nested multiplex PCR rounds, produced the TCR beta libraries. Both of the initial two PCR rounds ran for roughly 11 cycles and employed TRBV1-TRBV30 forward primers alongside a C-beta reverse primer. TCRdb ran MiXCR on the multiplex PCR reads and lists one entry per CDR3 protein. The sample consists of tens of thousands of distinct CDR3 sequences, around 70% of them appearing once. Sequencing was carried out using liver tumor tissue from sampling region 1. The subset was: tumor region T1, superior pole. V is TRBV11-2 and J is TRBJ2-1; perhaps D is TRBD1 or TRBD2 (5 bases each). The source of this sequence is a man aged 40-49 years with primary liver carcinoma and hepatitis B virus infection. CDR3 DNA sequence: TGTACCAGCATACTAGGGGACCTCCGAGGACATGGGCAGTTCTTC. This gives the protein CTSILGDLRGHGQFF. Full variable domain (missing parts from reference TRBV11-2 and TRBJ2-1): EAGVAQSPRYKIIEKRQSVAFWCNPISGHATLYWYQQILGQGPKLLIQFQNNGVVDDSQLPKDRFSAERLKGVDSTLKIQPAKLEDSAVYLCTSILGDLRGHGQFFGPGTRLTVL.